Listed here are 13 T cell receptor beta chains from one sample, sequenced in a study of blood T cell repertoires in COVID-19. TCRdb keeps only in-frame clones here, not all; method: immunoSEQ multiplex PCR. The data show 350,000 to 450,000 clones, 89% seen once. The sequencing sample was made of peripheral blood. All receptors come from a woman between 40 and 55 years old with COVID-19, enrolled during active disease.

The chain joins TRBV13 to TRBJ2-6, with D perhaps matching TRBD1 (6 bases). This CDR3 is 15 amino acids long. V lost 2 bases to trimming and J lost 2 bases, with 7 bases between them. CDR1 and CDR2 from the germline V gene are PRHDT and FYEKMQ (reference sequence). The CDR3 is CASSLTGTGANVLTF. The CDR3 DNA reads as TGTGCCAGCAGCTTAACAGGGACTGGGGCCAACGTCCTGACTTTC.

The rearrangement uses TRBV7-2 and TRBJ2-7; D may be TRBD2 (5 bases). V was cut by 1 base and J by 3 bases, with 10 bases left in between. Per the germline V gene, CDR1 is SGHTA and CDR2 is FQGNSA. The CDR3 is made up of 14 amino acids. CDR3 nucleotide sequence: TGTGCCAGCAGCTTAGAGGGCCGGGACTACGAGCAGTACTTC. Amino acids: CASSLEGRDYEQYF.

The chain joins TRBV5-4 to TRBJ1-3, with D possibly being TRBD1 (5 bases). CDR1 SGHNT and CDR2 YYREEE come from the germline V gene (reference sequence). CDR3 length equals 15 residues. V dropped 2 bases and J dropped 1 base, with 10 bases sitting between them. The CDR3 loop is CASSLAPGSGNTIYF. The CDR3 bases are TGTGCCAGCAGCTTAGCCCCAGGGTCTGGAAACACCATATATTTT.

The rearrangement joins TRBV10-1 to TRBJ1-6; D call uncertain. The V gene lost 2 bases and the J gene lost 4 bases, with 18 bases spanning the gap. This CDR3 is built from 18 residues. Germline V gene sequence: CDR1 WNHNN, CDR2 SYGVQD (reference sequence). As DNA, the CDR3 is TGCGCCAGCAGTGAGAAATTCGGGAGATCGGGGTATAATTCACCCCTCCACTTT. Its protein product is CASSEKFGRSGYNSPLHF.

The chain couples TRBV20-1 to TRBJ2-3; 11 nucleotides align to TRBD2. The CDR3 sequence is 15 residues long. Germline V gene data show CDR1 as DFQATT and CDR2 as SNEGSKA (reference sequence). V was clipped by 3 bases and J by 4 bases; unmatched bases: 6. The DNA for the CDR3 is TGCAGTGCTAGTATCGGGGGACTAGCGGCAGATACGCAGTATTTT. This encodes CSASIGGLAADTQYF.

The V gene is TRBV5-1, the J gene TRBJ2-1; 9 bases are a match to TRBD1. Germline V CDR1 and CDR2: SGHRS, YFSETQ. V lost 5 bases and J lost 7; bases outside the gene matches: 7. This CDR3 is built from 14 residues. For the CDR3, the DNA is TGCGCCAGCAGTTCGGGACAGGGTGTTAATGAGCAGTTCTTC. Protein product: CASSSGQGVNEQFF.

On this clone: The sample contains more than one DNA sequence encoding this CDR3. The V call is TRBV28, the J call TRBJ2-2; TRBD2 aligns across 12 bases. Germline-derived CDR1 and CDR2 are MDHEN and SYDVKM. The CDR3 length is 15 residues. J gave up 4 bases and V 6 bases, and 3 bases lay outside the gene matches. Here the CDR3 DNA reads TGTGCCAGCAGACCGACTAGCGGGAGCACCGGGGAGCTGTTTTTT. Amino acids: CASRPTSGSTGELFF.

The genes are TRBV7-9 and TRBJ2-7; 8 nucleotides agree with TRBD2. Germline CDR1 is SEHNR and CDR2 is FQNEAQ (reference sequence). This CDR3 spans 14 amino acids. V shed 5 bases, J shed 0 bases, and the junction held 3 bases outside the gene matches. CDR3 in DNA: TGTGCCAGCAGCCCCGGGACTAGCTCCTACGAGCAGTACTTC. Its protein product is CASSPGTSSYEQYF.

This chain joins TRBV11-2 and TRBJ1-1; D is unclear. CDR3 length: 14 amino acids. The germline gives CDR1 SGHAT, CDR2 FQNNGV. V lost 5 bases and J lost 0, with 10 bases in between. CDR3 nucleotides: TGTGCCAGCAGCCCCCGCAGGTTGAACACTGAAGCTTTCTTT. Translating gives CASSPRRLNTEAFF.

V is TRBV6-2 or TRBV6-3 and J is TRBJ1-5, with 10 bases lining up with TRBD1. Germline loops: CDR1 MNHEY, CDR2 SVGEGT. This CDR3 has 14 residues. With V trimmed by 5 bases and J by 7 bases, 5 bases remained unmatched. This CDR3 reads CASSTGTGEQPQHF. The CDR3 DNA sequence: TGTGCCAGCAGTACCGGGACAGGGGAGCAGCCCCAGCATTTT.

The rearrangement joins TRBV3-1 (or the pseudogene TRBV3-2) to TRBJ1-2; 9 bases match TRBD1. The CDR3 spans 14 residues. Losses at the gene ends were 0 bases for V and 7 bases for J; bases not matched to a gene: 3. Germline CDR1 and CDR2: LGHDT and YNNKEL (reference sequence). CDR3 sequence reads: CASSQDNRGLGYTF. As DNA, the CDR3 is TGTGCCAGCAGCCAAGATAACAGGGGGCTTGGCTACACCTTC.

The chain is built from TRBV9 and TRBJ1-6, with no clear D. There are 15 residues in the CDR3. Germline lookup yields CDR1 SGDLS and CDR2 YYNGEE. Trimming took off 0 bases at V and 7 bases at J, with 11 bases between the two ends. The CDR3 DNA follows: TGTGCCAGCAGCGTAGCTGGCACCGTAAATTCACCCCTCCACTTT. Residues: CASSVAGTVNSPLHF.

V gene TRBV5-1 combines with J gene TRBJ1-2; TRBD1 aligns across 9 bases. Germline CDR1 is SGHRS and CDR2 is YFSETQ. CDR3 size: 13 residues. Trimming took 2 bases from V and 8 from J; bases not matched to a gene: 4. The CDR3 sequence: CASSFGQGMGYTF. The DNA of the CDR3 is TGCGCCAGCAGCTTCGGACAGGGGATGGGCTACACCTTC.